These 22 T cell receptor beta chains were sequenced from one sample in a study of vaccination and CD4 T cells after COVID-19 (dated by TCRdb to the early 2020s). For these TCRs, the target antigens are not known. Sample treatment or condition, as interpreted from the label and publication: roughly ten-day PBMC culture with coronavirus spike peptide pools or control peptides (ViraFEST assay). Library preparation used PCR. This sample was sequenced with an Illumina iSeq 100. DNA from cultured CD4+ T cells was subjected to TCR sequencing with the Oncomine TCR Beta short-read assay at the Johns Hopkins FTIC core. The public reads were quality trimmed at Q25 with fastp and then assembled into clones with MiXCR by TCRdb, keeping productive beta chains. Every distinct CDR3 protein forms one entry, paired with its most common genes and DNA. For this sample the table gives over 11,000 distinct CDR3 sequences, of which less than 65% were detected only once. Jointly, the top ten make up around 8.4% of the sample.

Sequencing used CD4+ T cells from blood, cultured in vitro, obtained before SARS-CoV-2 vaccination. The source of these receptors is a human donor who had recovered from COVID-19.

In its sample, this clonotype was seen a few times. CDR3 sequence (DNA): TGCAGTGCCCCACGGGGGGCGGGAGTGGCCGATACGCAGTATTTT. This encodes CSAPRGAGVADTQYF. The J gene is TRBJ2-3, the V gene TRBV20-1, with a possible D match to TRBD2 (7 bases). CDR1 and CDR2 (germline): DFQATT, SNEGSKA (reference sequence). There are 15 residues in the CDR3. The ends were cut back, 6 bases at V and 6 bases at J, with 22 bases in the middle.

The rearrangement links TRBV15 to TRBJ1-3, with TRBD1 identical over 9 bases. Germline loops: CDR1 LNHNV, CDR2 YYDKDF (reference sequence). V lost 4 bases, J lost 3 bases, and 7 bases stayed unmatched. CDR3 length: 16 amino acids. The DNA for the CDR3 is TGTGCCACCAGCATCTCTCGGGACAGGGTTGGAAACACCATATATTTT. It is translated as CATSISRDRVGNTIYF. The whole variable domain, filled in from reference TRBV15 and TRBJ1-3, reads DAMVIQNPRYQVTQFGKPVTLSCSQTLNHNVMYWYQQKSSQAPKLLFHYYDKDFNNEADTPDNFQSRRPNTSFCFLDIRSPGLGDTAMYLCATSISRDRVGNTIYFGEGSWLTVV.

This clonotype was seen a handful of times. V is TRBV20-1 and J is TRBJ2-5, with 8 positions matching TRBD2. J lost 3 bases, V lost 5 bases, and 5 bases had no gene match. The CDR3 spans 13 residues. Germline loops: CDR1 DFQATT, CDR2 SNEGSKA (reference sequence). The CDR3 DNA reads as TGCAGTGCTCGGGCAGCGGGGGAAGAGACCCAGTACTTC. Protein: CSARAAGEETQYF.

The J gene is TRBJ2-1, the V gene TRBV11-3; 8 nucleotides match TRBD1. With 5 bases clipped from V and 1 base from J, the junction kept 4 bases outside the gene matches. The CDR3 is 15 amino acids. Germline V gene lookup returns CDR1 SGHNT and CDR2 YENEEA. CDR3 region: CASSQDRGSYNEQFF. CDR3 nucleotides: TGTGCCAGCAGCCAAGACAGGGGTTCCTACAATGAGCAGTTCTTC.

The rearrangement joins TRBV7-9 to TRBJ2-2; tentatively, D is TRBD1 (5 bases). Trimming left V 5 bases short and J 4 bases short, with 8 bases between. Germline CDR1 reads SEHNR; CDR2 reads FQNEAQ (reference sequence). The CDR3 runs to 13 residues. The CDR3 is CASSITGTGELFF. In DNA form, the CDR3 reads TGTGCCAGCAGCATTACAGGCACCGGGGAGCTGTTTTTT.

This rearrangement joins TRBV11-3 to TRBJ1-2; D not certain. The CDR3 contains 15 residues. Between the trimmed V and J ends, which lost 1 base and 7 bases, there was a span of 16 bases. The germline V gene encodes CDR1 SGHNT and CDR2 YENEEA. The CDR3 region has the DNA TGTGCCAGCAGCTTAGGCCCTCCGGGTGCTGTTGGCTACACCTTC. Its protein is CASSLGPPGAVGYTF. Complete variable domain (other parts from reference TRBV11-3 and TRBJ1-2): EAGVVQSPRYKIIEKKQPVAFWCNPISGHNTLYWYLQNLGQGPELLIRYENEEAVDDSQLPKDRFSAERLKGVDSTLKIQPAELGDSAVYLCASSLGPPGAVGYTFGSGTRLTVV.

The chain joins TRBV4-3 to TRBJ2-3, with D perhaps matching TRBD1 (5 bases). This CDR3 spans 15 amino acids. CDR1 is LGHNA, CDR2 YSLEER, per germline. V lost 4 bases to trimming and J lost 0 bases, with 11 bases between them. The CDR3 DNA reads as TGCGCCAGCAGCCCGGTACAGGCTAGCACAGATACGCAGTATTTT. As protein: CASSPVQASTDTQYF.

The chain uses TRBV21-1 and TRBJ1-6. TRBV21-1 corresponds to a pseudogene. This CDR3 contains 12 residues. CDR3 DNA: TGTGCCAGCAGCCCTGGAACAACGCCCCTCCACTTT. Its protein is CASSPGTTPLHF.

On this clonotype: A much larger clone differs from this one at a single base, so this may be a read error. The rearrangement joins TRBV20-1 to TRBJ2-7; 12 nucleotides line up with TRBD2. This CDR3 has 14 amino acids. CDR1 and CDR2 (germline): DFQATT, SNEGSKA (reference sequence). With 2 bases clipped from V and 10 bases from J, the junction kept 9 bases outside the gene matches. DNA of the CDR3: TGCAGTGCTAGACTAGCGGGGGGGCAAGAGATCCAGTACTTC. Its protein product is CSARLAGGQEIQYF.

V and J are TRBV6-1 and TRBJ1-4; unclear D gene. The CDR3 is 11 residues long. V was shortened by 3 bases and J by 7 bases, with 3 bases between the two germline ends. Germline V gene sequence: CDR1 MNHNS, CDR2 SASEGT. CDR3 loop: CASSEVEKLFF. The CDR3 region has the DNA TGTGCCAGCAGTGAGGTTGAAAAACTGTTTTTT.

This sequence joins TRBV18 and TRBJ1-2, with a weak D call TRBD1 (6 bases). The CDR3 spans 14 residues. The V gene's germline CDR1 is KGHSH and CDR2 LQKENI. The ends were cut back, 3 bases at V and 2 bases at J, with 10 bases in the middle. CDR3 amino acids: CASSPRGQNYGYTF. Here the CDR3 DNA reads TGTGCCAGCTCACCTCGGGGGCAGAACTATGGCTACACCTTC.

The chain uses TRBV11-2 and TRBJ2-7, with 9 nucleotides matching TRBD1. The CDR3 consists of 14 residues. Looked up from germline, CDR1 is SGHAT and CDR2 is FQNNGV. J was trimmed by 5 bases and V by 3 bases; bases with no gene match: 5. The CDR3 DNA sequence: TGTGCCAGCAGCTTCGGACAGGGGATTAACGAGCAGTACTTC. It is translated as CASSFGQGINEQYF. Full variable domain (remainder filled in from reference TRBV11-2 and TRBJ2-7): EAGVAQSPRYKIIEKRQSVAFWCNPISGHATLYWYQQILGQGPKLLIQFQNNGVVDDSQLPKDRFSAERLKGVDSTLKIQPAKLEDSAVYLCASSFGQGINEQYFGPGTRLTVT.

The CDR3 region is CASSFTGDGELFF. Here the CDR3 DNA reads TGTGCCAGCAGCTTCACCGGGGACGGGGAGCTGTTTTTT. This chain links TRBV7-9 with TRBJ2-2; weak D call: TRBD2 (5 bases). CDR1 is SEHNR, CDR2 FQNEAQ, per germline (reference sequence). The length of the CDR3 is 13 residues. V was trimmed by 3 bases and J by 7 bases, leaving 9 bases between them.

The chain links TRBV20-1 to TRBJ2-3; D not certain. CDR1 DFQATT and CDR2 SNEGSKA come from the germline V gene (reference sequence). The V end was cut by 6 bases, the J end by 3 bases, with 7 bases between. There are 11 residues in the CDR3. CDR3 loop: CSAPRTDTQYF. In nucleotides, the CDR3 is TGCAGTGCCCCTCGTACAGATACGCAGTATTTT.

To note about this clonotype: One junction end does not reproduce the germline sequence, and a read error may be involved. The rearrangement uses TRBV11-3 and TRBJ1-2, with D maybe TRBD1 (6 bases). The CDR3 length is 13 residues. The germline CDR1 and CDR2 sequences are SGHNT and YENEEA. The CDR3 loop reads CAGSPTGNYGYTF. As DNA, the CDR3 is TGTGCCGGCAGCCCCACAGGGAACTATGGCTACACCTTC.

This clonotype was seen more than once but under ten times. CDR3 loop: CASSLGPVNSGANVLTF. The CDR3 DNA reads as TGTGCCAGCAGCTTAGGTCCGGTTAACTCTGGGGCCAACGTCCTGACTTTC. The chain uses TRBV7-2 and TRBJ2-6; D not resolved. There are 17 residues in the CDR3. Germline V lookup: CDR1 SGHTA, CDR2 FQGNSA. V lost 1 base and J 0 bases, leaving 10 bases between the germline ends.

The genes are TRBV7-2 and TRBJ1-1; D is undetermined. CDR1 SGHTA and CDR2 FQGNSA come from the germline V gene. The CDR3 is 13 residues long. V was pared by 4 bases and J by 5 bases, with 11 bases between. The CDR3 region is CASSSTPRTEAFF. CDR3 in DNA: TGTGCCAGCAGCTCGACCCCCCGGACTGAAGCTTTCTTT.

The chain couples TRBV19 to TRBJ1-1; no definite D call. Germline lookup yields CDR1 LNHDA and CDR2 SQIVND (reference sequence). The CDR3 is made up of 13 amino acids. The V end lost 2 bases, the J end lost 0 bases, and 4 bases lay between the germline ends. The CDR3 nucleotides are TGTGCCAGTAGTATAAACGTGAACACTGAAGCTTTCTTT. Protein: CASSINVNTEAFF.

V gene TRBV2 combines with J gene TRBJ1-5; D is undetermined. The CDR3 contains 13 residues. The V gene lost 6 bases and the J gene lost 4 bases, with 10 bases spanning the gap. Germline assignment: CDR1 SNHLY and CDR2 FYNNEI. CDR3 coding DNA: TGTGCCAGCAGGCGATCCCTTAATCAGCCCCAGCATTTT. Translating gives CASRRSLNQPQHF.

The rearrangement links TRBV24-1 to TRBJ2-5, with D unresolved. The V and J ends lost 9 bases and 3 bases respectively, with 19 bases between them. From germline, CDR1 is KGHDR and CDR2 SFDVKD. The CDR3 is 15 amino acids. The CDR3 region is CATGALGVSEETQYF. The CDR3, as DNA: TGTGCCACCGGTGCCCTTGGGGTTTCGGAAGAGACCCAGTACTTC.

The genes are TRBV2 and TRBJ1-1, with 9 bases matching TRBD1. CDR3 size: 14 residues. CDR1 is SNHLY, CDR2 FYNNEI, per germline. The V segment lost 5 bases and the J segment 4 bases; nucleotides outside the gene matches: 5. The CDR3 DNA reads TGTGCCAGCAGTACAGGGGGCGGATCCACTGAAGCTTTCTTT. This translates into CASSTGGGSTEAFF.

This sequence joins TRBV6-1 and TRBJ2-1, with TRBD2 matching over 10 bases. The CDR3 is 15 amino acids. The V and J ends lost 6 bases and 8 bases, in that order; junction bases with no gene match: 10. The germline CDR1 and CDR2 sequences are MNHNS and SASEGT. The CDR3 nucleotides read TGTGCCAGCAGACTAGGACTAGCGGTTAGGGATGAGCAGTTCTTC. This encodes CASRLGLAVRDEQFF.